This TCR beta chain was profiled in a study of shared clonotypes between healthy human individuals. Study-level results: Blood was the sole source, and tissue repertoires probably differ. Between a handful of donors, naive CD4 clonotypes were shared at a level of about 5%. Since donors were few, the genetic and exposure-history diversity represented was limited.

Splitting of CD4+ cells produced CD45RA+ naive and CD45RA-negative memory subsets. V was clipped by 3 bases and J by 5 bases, with 14 bases between them. CDR1 and CDR2 (germline): SEHNR, FQNEAQ (reference sequence). The CDR3 covers 14 residues. About this clone itself: Its antigen is still unknown.

Assay: immunoSEQ multiplex PCR; the TCRdb copy retains only in-frame clones and omits some. The sample records under 200,000 clones, just under 95% being singletons. The rearrangement uses TRBV7-9 and TRBJ2-7, with D tentatively TRBD1 (6 bases). The sequenced sample consisted of naive CD4+ T cells sorted from blood. Subset reported: CD45RA+ positively selected. The clonotype was recovered from a woman in her 30s in good health. Here the CDR3 DNA reads TGTGCCAGCAGCTTCCTACAGGGTGAAGACGAGCAGTACTTC. The encoded protein is CASSFLQGEDEQYF.